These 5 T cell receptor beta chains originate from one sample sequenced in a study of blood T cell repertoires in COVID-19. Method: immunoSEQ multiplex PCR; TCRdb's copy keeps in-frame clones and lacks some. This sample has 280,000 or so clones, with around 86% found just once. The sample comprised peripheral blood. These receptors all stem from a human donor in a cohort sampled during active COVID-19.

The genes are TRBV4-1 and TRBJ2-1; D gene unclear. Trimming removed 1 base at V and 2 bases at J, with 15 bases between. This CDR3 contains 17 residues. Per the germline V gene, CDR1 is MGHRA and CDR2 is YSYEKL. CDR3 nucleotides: TGCGCCAGCAGCCAAGCCGACCTCACGGGTACCTACAATGAGCAGTTCTTC. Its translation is CASSQADLTGTYNEQFF.

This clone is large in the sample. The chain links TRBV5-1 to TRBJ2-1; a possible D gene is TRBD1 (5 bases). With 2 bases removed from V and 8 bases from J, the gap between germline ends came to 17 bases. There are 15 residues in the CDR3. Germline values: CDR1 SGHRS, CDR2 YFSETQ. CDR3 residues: CASSFRGSLGDEQFF. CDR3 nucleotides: TGCGCCAGCAGCTTTCGCGGTTCCCTAGGGGATGAGCAGTTCTTC.

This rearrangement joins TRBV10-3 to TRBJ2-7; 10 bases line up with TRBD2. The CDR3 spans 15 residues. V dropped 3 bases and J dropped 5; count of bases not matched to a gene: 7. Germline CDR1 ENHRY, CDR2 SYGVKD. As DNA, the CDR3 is TGTGCCATCAGTGACGGCCTAGCGGGAGTAGACGAGCAGTACTTC. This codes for CAISDGLAGVDEQYF.

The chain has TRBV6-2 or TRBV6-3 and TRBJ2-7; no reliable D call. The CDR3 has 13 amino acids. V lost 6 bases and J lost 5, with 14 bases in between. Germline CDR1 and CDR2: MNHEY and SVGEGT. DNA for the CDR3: TGTGCCAGCAGCCCGACTCCGCCCCACGAGCAGTACTTC. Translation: CASSPTPPHEQYF.

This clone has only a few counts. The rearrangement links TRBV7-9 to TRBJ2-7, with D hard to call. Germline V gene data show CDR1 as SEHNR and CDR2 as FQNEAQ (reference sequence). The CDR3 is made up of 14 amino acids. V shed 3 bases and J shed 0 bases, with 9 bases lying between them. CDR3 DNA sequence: TGTGCCAGCAGCTTTGATGCGAGCTCCTACGAGCAGTACTTC. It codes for CASSFDASSYEQYF.